The next 13 T cell receptor beta chains were all read from a single sample in a study of T cells in localized non-small cell lung cancer. The assay was immunoSEQ multiplex PCR, and TCRdb's table has in-frame clones only and misses some. The table records 7,000 or so clones, under 65% of them present only once. The sequencing used lymph node tissue, collected before any cancer treatment. The receptors were gathered from a female donor of 60 years or more with stage I lung adenocarcinoma.

V and J are TRBV6-8 and TRBJ2-1, with D unresolved. Germline V lookup: CDR1 MNHGY, CDR2 SAAAGT. This CDR3 is 15 amino acids long. V lost 6 bases to trimming and J lost 4 bases, with 16 bases between them. CDR3 in amino acids: CASRGSSPLYNEQFF. The CDR3 DNA reads as TGTGCCAGCAGAGGGTCCAGTCCTTTGTACAATGAGCAGTTCTTC.

This clone has just a few counts. V usage is TRBV30 and J usage is TRBJ2-3; 8 nucleotides align to TRBD1. V trimming: 2 bases; J trimming: 2 bases; junction bases outside the gene matches: 3. The CDR3 contains 14 residues. Germline lookup yields CDR1 GTSNPN and CDR2 SVGIG (reference sequence). This chain's CDR3 is CAWSRQGATDTQYF. Here the CDR3 DNA reads TGTGCCTGGAGTCGGCAGGGGGCCACAGATACGCAGTATTTT.

This clone has only a few counts. This chain's CDR3 is CASSQEDRGGKYF. CDR3 in DNA: TGTGCCAGCTCACAGGAGGACAGGGGTGGGAAGTACTTC. V usage is TRBV18 and J usage is TRBJ2-7, with 9 bases matching TRBD1. Germline V gene data show CDR1 as KGHSH and CDR2 as LQKENI. Trimming cost V 4 bases and J 11 bases; bases outside gene matches: 9. The CDR3 consists of 13 residues.

The V gene is TRBV28, the J gene TRBJ1-1; 9 bases are a match to TRBD1. Germline V gene sequence: CDR1 MDHEN, CDR2 SYDVKM. The ends lost 1 base at V and 1 base at J; junction bases unmatched: 7. The CDR3 is 17 amino acids. Here the CDR3 DNA reads TGTGCCAGCAGTTTATTCCCTGGGACAGGGAGGAACACTGAAGCTTTCTTT. Its protein is CASSLFPGTGRNTEAFF.

The V gene is TRBV18, the J gene TRBJ2-7, with a weak D call TRBD1 (6 bases). The CDR3 is 15 residues long. Germline V gene sequence: CDR1 KGHSH, CDR2 LQKENI. The V end lost 3 bases, the J end lost 5 bases, and 17 bases lay between the germline ends. In DNA form, the CDR3 reads TGTGCCAGCTCACCGGGGGCCTCGGCAGGGGACGAGCAGTACTTC. Translating gives CASSPGASAGDEQYF.

This clone is categorized as medium-sized. The chain joins TRBV11-3 to TRBJ2-7, with 13 bases lining up with TRBD2. CDR1 and CDR2 (germline): SGHNT, YENEEA. The trim removed 3 bases at V and 3 bases at J, leaving 2 bases unmatched. This CDR3 comprises 15 residues. CDR3 DNA: TGTGCCAGCAGCTTGGGGACTAGCGGGATCTACGAGCAGTACTTC. This codes for CASSLGTSGIYEQYF.

V is TRBV14 and J is TRBJ2-1; no definite D call. The CDR3 is 11 residues long. The V gene lost 0 bases and the J gene lost 10 bases, with 4 bases spanning the gap. The germline V gene has CDR1 SGHDN and CDR2 FVKESK. The CDR3 spells CASSQEYEQFF. CDR3 coding DNA: TGTGCCAGCAGCCAAGAGTACGAGCAGTTCTTC. The whole variable domain, filled in from reference TRBV14 and TRBJ2-1, reads EAGVTQFPSHSVIEKGQTVTLRCDPISGHDNLYWYRRVMGKEIKFLLHFVKESKQDESGMPNNRFLAERTGGTYSTLKVQPAELEDSGVYFCASSQEYEQFFGPGTRLTVL.

The J gene is TRBJ1-2, the V gene TRBV29-1; D is perhaps TRBD1 (5 bases). In germline, CDR1 is SQVTM, CDR2 ANQGSEA. Trimming removed 4 bases at V and 0 bases at J, with 18 bases between. The CDR3 totals 16 residues. The CDR3 is CSVGLGGTAANYGYTF. The CDR3, as DNA: TGCAGCGTTGGTTTGGGAGGGACGGCCGCTAACTATGGCTACACCTTC.

This clone has just a few counts. The chain carries TRBV9 and TRBJ1-1; D not resolved. The germline V and J ends were trimmed by 0 bases and 8 bases, with 14 bases remaining between them. This CDR3 contains 14 residues. Germline CDR1 SGDLS, CDR2 YYNGEE. CDR3 region: CASSVEPGRKEAFF. The CDR3 DNA sequence: TGTGCCAGCAGCGTAGAACCGGGGAGGAAGGAAGCTTTCTTT.

This clone has just a few counts. V and J are TRBV9 and TRBJ1-1; D possibly corresponds to TRBD1 (6 bases). The V end lost 6 bases, the J end lost 1 base, and 16 bases lay between the germline ends. Germline V gene sequence: CDR1 SGDLS, CDR2 YYNGEE. This CDR3 region has 15 residues. The CDR3 region is CASTLGGQPNTEAFF. The CDR3 coding sequence is TGTGCCAGCACCCTAGGAGGACAGCCGAACACTGAAGCTTTCTTT. The complete variable domain, with remaining parts taken from reference TRBV9 and TRBJ1-1, reads DSGVTQTPKHLITATGQRVTLRCSPRSGDLSVYWYQQSLDQGLQFLIQYYNGEERAKGNILERFSAQQFPDLHSELNLSSLELGDSALYFCASTLGGQPNTEAFFGQGTRLTVV.

CDR3 in amino acids: CASSPYPKSGGPEQYF. The CDR3 nucleotides are TGTGCCAGCTCACCTTATCCTAAGTCGGGGGGCCCGGAGCAGTACTTC. The genes are TRBV18 and TRBJ2-7, with D maybe TRBD2 (7 bases). In germline, CDR1 is KGHSH, CDR2 LQKENI. Trimming left V 3 bases short and J 7 bases short, with 22 bases between. The CDR3 extends over 16 amino acids.

The chain carries TRBV14 and TRBJ1-2; no definite D call. From germline, CDR1 is SGHDN and CDR2 FVKESK. V lost 1 base and J 10 bases, leaving 10 bases between the germline ends. The CDR3 runs 12 residues. The CDR3, as DNA: TGTGCCAGCAGCCAAGTAGTAGACGTCTACACCTTC. This gives the protein CASSQVVDVYTF.

The CDR3 reads CASSYSRVYEQYF. In DNA, the CDR3 is TGTGCCAGCAGTTACTCCCGGGTCTACGAGCAGTACTTC. V gene TRBV6-8 combines with J gene TRBJ2-7; no definite D call. The V and J ends lost 0 bases and 3 bases respectively, with 6 bases between them. Per germline, CDR1 MNHGY and CDR2 SAAAGT. The CDR3 runs 13 residues.